Listed here is a single TCR beta chain. This sample stems from a study of blood T cell repertoires in COVID-19. Sequenced by immunoSEQ multiplex PCR; TCRdb stores in-frame clones only, minus some. The data contain hundreds of thousands of clones, nearly 90% of them singletons. The CDR3 runs 19 residues. Deletions cut 3 bases from V and 3 bases from J, with 27 bases between. The V gene is TRBV23-1, the J gene TRBJ2-7; D is uncertain. TRBV23-1 is an open reading frame, and its role is uncertain. The TCR sequence derives from a young woman with acute COVID-19. Sequencing was performed on PBMCs or T cells enriched from blood (not recorded which). The CDR3: CASSQNIGPRSRRFYEQYF. The CDR3 DNA sequence: TGCGCCAGCAGTCAGAATATTGGCCCTCGAAGCAGGCGCTTCTACGAGCAGTACTTC.